Here is one T cell receptor (beta chain) with its context. Its antigen is not identified. Every subset had its genomic DNA shared out evenly among several immunoSEQ plates. Sorted subsets were amplified in replicate PCRs using around 220 ng DNA, 30,000 to 35,000 T cell genomes. Only in-frame clones appear in the TCRdb table, and some are missing; sequencing was by immunoSEQ multiplex PCR. The repertoire holds roughly 2.5 million clones, with around 94% as singletons. This CDR3 region has 13 residues. With 2 bases removed from V and 5 bases from J, the gap between germline ends came to 9 bases. CDR1 and CDR2 from the germline V gene are MNHEY and SVGAGI. The sample originates from a study of shared clonotypes between healthy human individuals. The study's findings and limits: Unshared clonotypes carried lower generation probabilities than those common to all four donors.

This clonotype was sampled from a man aged 18 to 35 in good health. Sequences were obtained from naive CD4+ T cells sorted from blood. Subset meaning: CD45RA+ positively selected. The rearrangement uses TRBV6-5 and TRBJ1-1; D unclear. The CDR3 sequence is CASSYNSQTEAFF. In DNA form, the CDR3 reads TGTGCCAGCAGTTACAACTCCCAAACTGAAGCTTTCTTT.